The 13 T cell receptor beta chains presented below share a single source sample, sequenced in a study of PD-L1 blockade in urothelial cancer. This sample's time point: peripheral blood 6 weeks after treatment start. Data came from immunoSEQ multiplex PCR; TCRdb stores just in-frame clones and leaves some out. The table lists about 76,000 clones, 85% to 95% of them singletons. The specimen comprised PBMCs, sampled around atezolizumab (anti-PD-L1) treatment. These receptors all stem from a woman older than 75 with urothelial cancer.

The genes are TRBV27 and TRBJ2-4; D uncertain. This CDR3 has 14 amino acids. Germline V lookup: CDR1 MNHEY, CDR2 SMNVEV (reference sequence). Trimming stripped 6 bases from V and 1 base from J, with 10 bases between. The CDR3 region has the DNA TGTGCCAGCAGCTCCCAACTGGCCAAAAACATTCAGTACTTC. This encodes CASSSQLAKNIQYF.

The chain is built from TRBV7-9 and TRBJ1-2; 7 bases align to TRBD1. In germline, CDR1 is SEHNR, CDR2 FQNEAQ (reference sequence). There are 13 residues in the CDR3. J lost 4 bases, V lost 5 bases, and 4 bases had no gene match. The CDR3 nucleotides are TGTGCCAGCAGCCCCGGGACAGCCTATGGCTACACCTTC. This codes for CASSPGTAYGYTF.

CDR3 sequence (DNA): TGTGCCAGCAGCCGGGACACCCAGCAGTTCTTC. Its translation is CASSRDTQQFF. This chain joins TRBV7-9 and TRBJ2-1; perhaps TRBD1 as D (6 bases). Germline CDR1 reads SEHNR; CDR2 reads FQNEAQ (reference sequence). This CDR3 spans 11 amino acids. Trimming stripped 5 bases from V and 11 bases from J, with 10 bases between.

J is TRBJ2-4 and V is TRBV19; D might be TRBD2 (6 bases). V was shortened by 5 bases and J by 1 base, with 27 bases between the two germline ends. CDR3 length: 20 amino acids. Germline CDR1 reads LNHDA; CDR2 reads SQIVND (reference sequence). The CDR3 nucleotides are TGTGCCAGTAGTCCCCTAAATCTCGGCGGGGTCATGGGGGCCAAAAACATTCAGTACTTC. Residues: CASSPLNLGGVMGAKNIQYF. Combining the CDR3 with reference TRBV19 and TRBJ2-4 gives the whole variable domain DGGITQSPKYLFRKEGQNVTLSCEQNLNHDAMYWYRQDPGQGLRLIYYSQIVNDFQKGDIAEGYSVSREKKESFPLTVTSAQKNPTAFYLCASSPLNLGGVMGAKNIQYFGAGTRLSVL.

This rearrangement joins TRBV5-1 to TRBJ2-7; the match to TRBD2 covers 10 bases. Germline assignment: CDR1 SGHRS and CDR2 YFSETQ. The CDR3 runs to 15 residues. The J segment lost 6 bases and the V segment lost 0 bases, leaving 6 bases of the junction unmatched. CDR3 region: CASSLEALAGAEQYF. CDR3 nucleotide sequence: TGCGCCAGCAGCTTGGAGGCGCTAGCGGGAGCCGAGCAGTACTTC.

The chain is built from TRBV9 and TRBJ1-5, with 11 bases identical to TRBD1. This CDR3 has 17 residues. CDR1 SGDLS and CDR2 YYNGEE come from the germline V gene. V dropped 1 base and J dropped 9; count of bases not matched to a gene: 12. DNA for the CDR3: TGTGCCAGCAGCGTATGGCCCGGGACAGGGGGGCCCGGGCCCCAGCATTTT. It codes for CASSVWPGTGGPGPQHF.

The gene calls are TRBV5-1 and TRBJ1-2, with 8 nucleotides matching TRBD1. V was pared by 0 bases and J by 8 bases, with 6 bases of the junction left unmatched. The CDR3 is 14 amino acids. Germline CDR1 SGHRS, CDR2 YFSETQ. CDR3: CASSLGGQEWGYTF. In nucleotides, the CDR3 is TGCGCCAGCAGCTTGGGGGGACAGGAATGGGGCTACACCTTC.

Points on this clone: In the same sample, other DNA sequences code for this CDR3. This chain connects TRBV27 to TRBJ2-7, with 7 bases matching TRBD2. From germline, CDR1 is MNHEY and CDR2 SMNVEV (reference sequence). This CDR3 is 13 amino acids long. V shed 0 bases, J shed 6 bases, and the junction held 2 bases outside the gene matches. CDR3 sequence (DNA): TGTGCCAGCAGTTTATCAGGCGGGGGCGAGCAGTACTTC. Residues: CASSLSGGGEQYF.

The genes are TRBV18 and TRBJ1-4; 8 nucleotides align to TRBD1. With V trimmed by 6 bases and J by 4 bases, 4 bases remained unmatched. Germline lookup yields CDR1 KGHSH and CDR2 LQKENI. The CDR3 spans 14 residues. The CDR3 protein is CASSYTGGNEKLFF. CDR3 DNA sequence: TGTGCCAGCTCCTACACAGGGGGTAATGAAAAACTGTTTTTT. The full variable domain, rest sourced from reference TRBV18 and TRBJ1-4, is NAGVMQNPRHLVRRRGQEARLRCSPMKGHSHVYWYRQLPEEGLKFMVYLQKENIIDESGMPKERFSAEFPKEGPSILRIQQVVRGDSAAYFCASSYTGGNEKLFFGSGTQLSVL.

Only one count was recorded for this clone. The chain links TRBV4-1 to TRBJ2-3, with 8 bases that match TRBD2. Germline CDR1 MGHRA, CDR2 YSYEKL. CDR3 length: 17 amino acids. V trimming: 2 bases; J trimming: 2 bases; junction bases outside the gene matches: 9. As DNA, the CDR3 is TGCGCCAGCAGCCAATTCGTTCTAGCGGGCCCCACAGATACGCAGTATTTT. This codes for CASSQFVLAGPTDTQYF.

V is TRBV7-2 and J is TRBJ2-3; TRBD2 matches 8 bases. Per the germline V gene, CDR1 is SGHTA and CDR2 is FQGNSA. The CDR3 runs to 16 residues. Trimming at V came to 4 bases and at J to 2 bases, leaving 8 bases not matched to a gene. The CDR3: CASSSRGREATDTQYF. In nucleotides, the CDR3 is TGTGCCAGCAGCTCCCGAGGGCGGGAGGCCACAGATACGCAGTATTTT.

This chain links TRBV10-3 with TRBJ2-7; D perhaps matches TRBD2 (6 bases). CDR3 length equals 16 residues. The V gene's germline CDR1 is ENHRY and CDR2 SYGVKD. Trimming left V 4 bases short and J 0 bases short, with 16 bases between. The CDR3 region is CAISGRGTSSSYEQYF. The DNA for the CDR3 is TGTGCCATCAGTGGCCGAGGGACTTCCAGCTCCTACGAGCAGTACTTC.

This rearrangement joins TRBV28 to TRBJ1-2, with TRBD1 matching over 11 bases. Trimming removed 7 bases from V and 8 bases from J; junction bases left unmatched: 15. CDR3 length equals 16 residues. Germline V lookup: CDR1 MDHEN, CDR2 SYDVKM. DNA for the CDR3: TGTGCCAGCAAACTCCCCGGGACAGGGGGTGCGGCCGGCTACACCTTC. Its protein is CASKLPGTGGAAGYTF.